The 9 T cell receptor beta chains given below trace back to one sample, sequenced in a study of human versus mouse CDR3 diversity and MHC coevolution. Generated by immunoSEQ multiplex PCR, the TCRdb table keeps only in-frame clones and is missing some. The sample contains 80,000 or so clones, around 93% of which appear only once. Sequenced material: naive CD4+ T cells from blood. The subset was: CD45RO-negative CD62L-positive naive CD4 T cells. The receptors shown here come from a person aged 30 to 69 in good health.

This clone appeared a single time. J is TRBJ1-5 and V is TRBV18; tentative D call: TRBD1 (6 bases). Trimming stripped 4 bases from V and 1 base from J, with 14 bases between. This CDR3 has 16 amino acids. CDR1 is KGHSH, CDR2 LQKENI, per germline. CDR3 amino acids: CASSLRVGASNQPQHF. The CDR3, as DNA: TGTGCCAGCTCACTTAGGGTGGGGGCAAGCAATCAGCCCCAGCATTTT. Full variable domain (outside the CDR3, taken from reference TRBV18 and TRBJ1-5): NAGVMQNPRHLVRRRGQEARLRCSPMKGHSHVYWYRQLPEEGLKFMVYLQKENIIDESGMPKERFSAEFPKEGPSILRIQQVVRGDSAAYFCASSLRVGASNQPQHFGDGTRLSIL.

V is TRBV28 and J is TRBJ1-1; unclear D gene. CDR1 is MDHEN, CDR2 SYDVKM, per germline. Trimming pared 5 bases from V and 0 bases from J, leaving 10 bases between. The CDR3 has 14 amino acids. The CDR3 sequence: CASSEGGLNTEAFF. In DNA, the CDR3 is TGTGCCAGCAGTGAGGGAGGGCTGAACACTGAAGCTTTCTTT.

The chain links TRBV6-6 to TRBJ2-4, with 8 bases aligning to TRBD1. V shed 7 bases and J 1 base; nucleotides not matched to a gene: 9. Looked up from germline, CDR1 is MNHNY and CDR2 is SVGAGI (reference sequence). The CDR3 consists of 16 residues. This chain's CDR3 is CASNLDRGQAKNIQYF. The CDR3 DNA reads TGTGCCAGCAACCTAGACAGGGGACAGGCCAAAAACATTCAGTACTTC.

V is TRBV7-3 and J is TRBJ2-3; 8 bases match TRBD1. Unmatched junction bases numbered 1, after V lost 4 bases and J lost 4 bases. The CDR3 is 13 amino acids. Germline loops: CDR1 SGHTA, CDR2 FQGTGA. The CDR3 sequence is CASSSGGADTQYF. CDR3 sequence (DNA): TGTGCCAGCAGCTCAGGGGGCGCAGATACGCAGTATTTT.

The chain carries TRBV4-3 and TRBJ2-5; D not certain. The CDR3 is 11 residues long. The V end was cut by 6 bases, the J end by 7 bases, with 9 bases between. Germline CDR1 and CDR2: LGHNA and YSLEER. CDR3 bases: TGCGCCAGCAGGGCGAGAGGGACCCAGTACTTC. It translates to CASRARGTQYF.

A single count supports this clone. This rearrangement joins TRBV6-5 to TRBJ2-5, with 12 positions matching TRBD2. Matching the DNA end better, TRBJ2-7 makes the J call doubtful. The CDR3 spans 14 residues. CDR1 and CDR2 from the germline V gene are MNHEY and SVGAGI. The CDR3 DNA reads as TGTGCCAGCCGACTAGCGGGAGAGTCCTACGAGCAGTACTTC. Amino acid sequence: CASRLAGESYEQYF.

This rearrangement joins TRBV9 to TRBJ1-2; D is unresolved. Per the germline V gene, CDR1 is SGDLS and CDR2 is YYNGEE. V lost 0 bases and J lost 2, with 14 bases in between. This CDR3 has 16 residues. CDR3 in DNA: TGTGCCAGCAGCGTAGCTCTGGAGACGGCAAACTATGGCTACACCTTC. Encoded protein: CASSVALETANYGYTF.

The genes are TRBV20-1 and TRBJ2-3; D uncertain. V was clipped by 5 bases and J by 4 bases, with 7 bases between them. The CDR3 extends over 11 amino acids. CDR1 and CDR2 from the germline V gene are DFQATT and SNEGSKA (reference sequence). Here the CDR3 reads CSAGLADTQYF. The CDR3 DNA reads as TGCAGTGCTGGCCTCGCAGATACGCAGTATTTT.

The rearrangement links TRBV30 to TRBJ1-3; weak D call: TRBD1 (5 bases). The V gene lost 5 bases and the J gene lost 0 bases, with 5 bases spanning the gap. The germline gives CDR1 GTSNPN, CDR2 SVGIG (reference sequence). The CDR3 is 12 amino acids. The CDR3: CAWDSSGNTIYF. The CDR3 DNA reads as TGTGCCTGGGACAGCTCTGGAAACACCATATATTTT. Filled out from reference TRBV30 and TRBJ1-3, the complete variable domain reads SQTIHQWPATLVQPVGSPLSLECTVEGTSNPNLYWYRQAAGRGLQLLFYSVGIGQISSEVPQNLSASRPQDRQFILSSKKLLLSDSGFYLCAWDSSGNTIYFGEGSWLTVV.